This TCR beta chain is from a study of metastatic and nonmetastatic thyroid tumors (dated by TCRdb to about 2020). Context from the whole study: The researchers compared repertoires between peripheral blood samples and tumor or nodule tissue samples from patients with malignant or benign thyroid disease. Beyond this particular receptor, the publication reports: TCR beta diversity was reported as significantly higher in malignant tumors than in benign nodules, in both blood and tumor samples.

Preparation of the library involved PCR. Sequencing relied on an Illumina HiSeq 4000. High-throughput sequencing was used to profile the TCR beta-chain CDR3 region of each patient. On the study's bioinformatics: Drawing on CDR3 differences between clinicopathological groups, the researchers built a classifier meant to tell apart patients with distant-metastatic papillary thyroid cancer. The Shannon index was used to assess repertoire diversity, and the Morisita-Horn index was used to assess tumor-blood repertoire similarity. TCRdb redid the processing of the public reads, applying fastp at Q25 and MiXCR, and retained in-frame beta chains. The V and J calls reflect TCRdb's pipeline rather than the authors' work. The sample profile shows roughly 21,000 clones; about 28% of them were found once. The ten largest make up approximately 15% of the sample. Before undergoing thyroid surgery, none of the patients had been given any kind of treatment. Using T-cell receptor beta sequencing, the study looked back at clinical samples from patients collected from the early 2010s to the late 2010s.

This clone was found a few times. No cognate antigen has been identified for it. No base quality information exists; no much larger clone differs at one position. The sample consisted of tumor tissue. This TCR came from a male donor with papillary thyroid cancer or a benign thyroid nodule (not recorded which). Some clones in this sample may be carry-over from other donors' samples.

The CDR3 here reads CASSLGRTDTQYF. The sequenced DNA: TGTGCCAGCAGCCTCGGGCGCACAGATACGCAGTATTTT. The chain was built from TRBV11-2 and TRBJ2-3; no D segment can be confidently identified. The V end loses 5 bases and the J end loses 1 base, and a stretch of 7 bases separates them. From a lookup of the germline V gene, CDR1 and CDR2 are SGHAT and FQNNGV. Its CDR3 holds 13 amino acids, cysteine through phenylalanine. Of all the DNA, just the CDR3 is kept, 39 bases in frame from base 1.